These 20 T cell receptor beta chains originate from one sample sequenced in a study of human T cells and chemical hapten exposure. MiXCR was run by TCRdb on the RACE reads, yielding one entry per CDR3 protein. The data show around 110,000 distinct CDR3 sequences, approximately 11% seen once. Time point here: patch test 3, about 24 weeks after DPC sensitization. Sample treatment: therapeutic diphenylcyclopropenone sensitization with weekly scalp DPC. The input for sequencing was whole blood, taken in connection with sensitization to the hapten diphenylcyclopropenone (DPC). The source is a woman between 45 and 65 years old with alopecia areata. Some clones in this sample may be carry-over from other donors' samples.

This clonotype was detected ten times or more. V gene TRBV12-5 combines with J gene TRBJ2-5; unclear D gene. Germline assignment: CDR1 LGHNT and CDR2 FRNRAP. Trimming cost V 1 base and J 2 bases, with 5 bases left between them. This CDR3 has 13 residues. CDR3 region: CASGLALQETQYF. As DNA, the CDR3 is TGTGCTAGTGGTTTGGCCCTTCAAGAGACCCAGTACTTC. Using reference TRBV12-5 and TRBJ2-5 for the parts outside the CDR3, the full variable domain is DARVTQTPRHKVTEMGQEVTMRCQPILGHNTVFWYRQTMMQGLELLAYFRNRAPLDDSGMPKDRFSAEMPDATLATLKIQPSEPRDSAVYFCASGLALQETQYFGPGTRLLVL.

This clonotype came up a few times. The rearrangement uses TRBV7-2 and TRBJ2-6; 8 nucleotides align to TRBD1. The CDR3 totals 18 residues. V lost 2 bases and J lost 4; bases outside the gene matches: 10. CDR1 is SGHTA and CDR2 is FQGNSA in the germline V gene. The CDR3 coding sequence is TGTGCCAGCAGCTTATTAGGACAGGGTCTTCTCGGGGCCAACGTCCTGACTTTC. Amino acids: CASSLLGQGLLGANVLTF.

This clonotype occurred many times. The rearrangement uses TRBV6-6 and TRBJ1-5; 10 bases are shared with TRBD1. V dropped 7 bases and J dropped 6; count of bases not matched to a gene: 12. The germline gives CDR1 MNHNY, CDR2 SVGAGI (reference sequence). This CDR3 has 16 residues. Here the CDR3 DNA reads TGTGCCAGCACTATATGGGGAGACAGGGGGCCTCAGCCCCAGCATTTT. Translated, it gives CASTIWGDRGPQPQHF.

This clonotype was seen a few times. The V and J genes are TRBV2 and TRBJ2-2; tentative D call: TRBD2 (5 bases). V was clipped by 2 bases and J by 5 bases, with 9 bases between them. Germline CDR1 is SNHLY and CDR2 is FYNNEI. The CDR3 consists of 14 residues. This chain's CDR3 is CASSELPGTGELFF. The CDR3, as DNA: TGTGCCAGCAGTGAATTGCCGGGAACCGGGGAGCTGTTTTTT.

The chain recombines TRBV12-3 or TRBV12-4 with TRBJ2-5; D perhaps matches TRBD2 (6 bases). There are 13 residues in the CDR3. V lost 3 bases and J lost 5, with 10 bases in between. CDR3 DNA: TGTGCCAGCAGTTTCGTGGAGGGGGAGACCCAGTACTTC. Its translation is CASSFVEGETQYF.

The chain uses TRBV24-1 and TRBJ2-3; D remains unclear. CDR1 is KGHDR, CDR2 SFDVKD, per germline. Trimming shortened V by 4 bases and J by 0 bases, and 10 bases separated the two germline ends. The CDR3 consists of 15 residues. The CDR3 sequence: CATSERVSSTDTQYF. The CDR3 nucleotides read TGTGCCACCAGTGAACGGGTGTCTAGCACAGATACGCAGTATTTT.

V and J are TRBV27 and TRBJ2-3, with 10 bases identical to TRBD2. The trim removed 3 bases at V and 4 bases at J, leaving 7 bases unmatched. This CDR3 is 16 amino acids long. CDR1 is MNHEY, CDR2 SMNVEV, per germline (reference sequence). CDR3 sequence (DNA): TGTGCCAGCAGTTTTTTTTTAGCGGGAGGTCCAGATACGCAGTATTTT. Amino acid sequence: CASSFFLAGGPDTQYF.

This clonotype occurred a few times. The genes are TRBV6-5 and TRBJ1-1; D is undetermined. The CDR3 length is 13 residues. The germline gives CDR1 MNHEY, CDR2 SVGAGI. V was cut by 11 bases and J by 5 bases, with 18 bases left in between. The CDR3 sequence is CAAGWREATEAFF. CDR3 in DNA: TGTGCCGCGGGTTGGCGGGAAGCAACTGAAGCTTTCTTT.

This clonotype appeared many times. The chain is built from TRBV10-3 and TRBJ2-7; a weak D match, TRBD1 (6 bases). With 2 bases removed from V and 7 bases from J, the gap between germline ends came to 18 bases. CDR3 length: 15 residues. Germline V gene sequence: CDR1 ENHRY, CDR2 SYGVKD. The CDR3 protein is CAISEPRQVGSEQYF. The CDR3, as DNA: TGTGCCATCAGTGAGCCAAGACAGGTCGGTTCGGAGCAGTACTTC.

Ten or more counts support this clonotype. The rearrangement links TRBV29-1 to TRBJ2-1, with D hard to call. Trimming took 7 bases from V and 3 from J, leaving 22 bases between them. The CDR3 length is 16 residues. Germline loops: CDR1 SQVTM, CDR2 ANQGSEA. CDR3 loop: CSARVGRQVHYNEQFF. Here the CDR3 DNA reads TGCAGCGCCCGAGTAGGAAGGCAGGTACACTACAATGAGCAGTTCTTC.

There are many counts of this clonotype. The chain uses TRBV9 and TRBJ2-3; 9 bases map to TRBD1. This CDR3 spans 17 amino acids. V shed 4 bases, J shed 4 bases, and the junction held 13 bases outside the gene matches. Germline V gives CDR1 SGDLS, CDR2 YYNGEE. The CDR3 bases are TGTGCCAGCAGCTTCTCCCCGGGACAGGGTAGAGCAGATACGCAGTATTTT. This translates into CASSFSPGQGRADTQYF.

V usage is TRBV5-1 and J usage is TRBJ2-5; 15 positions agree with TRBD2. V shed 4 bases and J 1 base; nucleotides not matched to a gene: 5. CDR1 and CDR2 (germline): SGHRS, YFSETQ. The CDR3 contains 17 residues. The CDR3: CASSPGLAGGPQETQYF. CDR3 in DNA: TGCGCCAGCAGCCCGGGACTAGCGGGAGGTCCCCAAGAGACCCAGTACTTC.

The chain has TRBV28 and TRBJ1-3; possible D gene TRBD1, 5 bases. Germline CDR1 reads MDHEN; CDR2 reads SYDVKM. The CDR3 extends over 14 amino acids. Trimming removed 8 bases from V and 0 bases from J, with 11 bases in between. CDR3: CASGRQSSGNTIYF. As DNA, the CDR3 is TGTGCCAGCGGACGACAGAGCTCTGGAAACACCATATATTTT.

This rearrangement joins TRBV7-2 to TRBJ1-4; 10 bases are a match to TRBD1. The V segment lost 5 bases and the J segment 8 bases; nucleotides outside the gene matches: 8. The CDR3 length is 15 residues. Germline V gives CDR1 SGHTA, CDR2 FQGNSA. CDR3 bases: TGTGCCAGCAGCCCCTCGACAGGGGGCGGAGAAAAACTGTTTTTT. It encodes CASSPSTGGGEKLFF.

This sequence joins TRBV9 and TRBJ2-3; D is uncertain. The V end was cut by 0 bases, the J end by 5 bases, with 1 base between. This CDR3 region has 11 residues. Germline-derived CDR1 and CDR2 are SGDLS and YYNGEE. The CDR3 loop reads CASSVEDTQYF. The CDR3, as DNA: TGTGCCAGCAGCGTAGAAGATACGCAGTATTTT. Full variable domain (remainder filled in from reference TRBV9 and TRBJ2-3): DSGVTQTPKHLITATGQRVTLRCSPRSGDLSVYWYQQSLDQGLQFLIQYYNGEERAKGNILERFSAQQFPDLHSELNLSSLELGDSALYFCASSVEDTQYFGPGTRLTVL.

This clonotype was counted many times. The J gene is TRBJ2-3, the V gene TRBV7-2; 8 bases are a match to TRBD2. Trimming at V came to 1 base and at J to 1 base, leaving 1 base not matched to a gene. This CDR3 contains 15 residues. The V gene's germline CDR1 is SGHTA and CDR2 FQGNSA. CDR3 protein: CASSLGAGGTDTQYF. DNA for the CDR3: TGTGCCAGCAGCTTAGGAGCGGGGGGCACAGATACGCAGTATTTT.

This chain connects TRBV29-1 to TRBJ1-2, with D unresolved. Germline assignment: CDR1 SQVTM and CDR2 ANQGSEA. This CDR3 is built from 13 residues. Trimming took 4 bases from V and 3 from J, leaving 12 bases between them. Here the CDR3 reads CSVVLVFDYGYTF. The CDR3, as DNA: TGCAGCGTTGTTCTTGTCTTTGACTATGGCTACACCTTC.

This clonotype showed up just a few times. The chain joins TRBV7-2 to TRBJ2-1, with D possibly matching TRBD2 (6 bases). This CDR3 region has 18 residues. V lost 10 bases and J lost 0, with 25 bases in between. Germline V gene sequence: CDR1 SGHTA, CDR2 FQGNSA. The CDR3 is CATLDGGPETPSYNEQFF. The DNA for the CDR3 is TGTGCCACCCTTGATGGAGGGCCCGAAACACCCTCCTACAATGAGCAGTTCTTC.

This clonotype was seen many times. This chain's CDR3 is CSVLATGELFF. CDR3 sequence (DNA): TGCAGCGTTCTTGCCACCGGGGAGCTGTTTTTT. V is TRBV29-1 and J is TRBJ2-2; D ambiguous. Per the germline V gene, CDR1 is SQVTM and CDR2 is ANQGSEA. The CDR3 has 11 residues. V was shortened by 5 bases and J by 4 bases, with 5 bases between the two germline ends.

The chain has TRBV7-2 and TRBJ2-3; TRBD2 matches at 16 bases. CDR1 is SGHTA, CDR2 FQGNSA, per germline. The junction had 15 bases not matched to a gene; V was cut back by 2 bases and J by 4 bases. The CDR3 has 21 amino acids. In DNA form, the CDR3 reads TGTGCCAGCAGCTTAAGATTACCGGGACTAGCGGGAGGGCCCGACGCAGATACGCAGTATTTT. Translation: CASSLRLPGLAGGPDADTQYF.